This is a list of T cell receptor beta chains from one sample in a study of graft-versus-host responses after intestinal transplantation. TCRdb's copy holds only in-frame clones and misses some; the assay was immunoSEQ multiplex PCR. The sample yields 77,000 or so clones, about 90% seen once. The sequencing here drew on PBMCs, taken 98 days after intestinal transplantation. These TCRs come from a human patient who received an intestinal transplant, so some T cells may come from the graft donor. Each CDR3 is given with its conserved first and last residue. D genes are given only for firm matches. Clone sizes are given selectively: once, few, many, or a class where the clone is expanded.

clone size: once
J gene: TRBJ2-7
V gene: TRBV7-2
D gene: -
CDR3 protein: CASSLARGAKSREQYF
CDR3 DNA: TGTGCCAGCAGCTTAGCAAGGGGGGCCAAAAGTCGGGAGCAGTACTTC

clone size: -
J gene: TRBJ1-2
V gene: TRBV7-9
D gene: -
CDR3 protein: CASSLVGTYGYTF
CDR3 DNA: TGTGCCAGCAGCTTAGTCGGGACTTATGGCTACACCTTC

clone size: -
J gene: TRBJ2-1
V gene: TRBV19
D gene: -
CDR3 protein: CASSTSFNEQFF
CDR3 DNA: TGTGCCAGTAGTACTAGCTTCAATGAGCAGTTCTTC

clone size: -
J gene: TRBJ2-1
V gene: TRBV5-1
D gene: -
CDR3 protein: CASSSDSYNEQFF
CDR3 DNA: TGCGCCAGCAGCTCAGACTCCTACAATGAGCAGTTCTTC

clone size: -
J gene: TRBJ1-5
V gene: TRBV19
D gene: -
CDR3 protein: CASSIRGNNQPQHF
CDR3 DNA: TGTGCCAGTAGTATAAGGGGGAACAATCAGCCCCAGCATTTT

clone size: -
J gene: TRBJ1-2
V gene: TRBV11-2
D gene: -
CDR3 protein: CASSLVPGMGSYGYTF
CDR3 DNA: TGTGCCAGCAGCTTAGTACCAGGGATGGGATCATATGGCTACACCTTC

clone size: once
J gene: TRBJ2-3
V gene: TRBV7-9
D gene: TRBD2
CDR3 protein: CASSLASGASTDTQYF
CDR3 DNA: TGTGCCAGCAGCCTCGCTAGCGGGGCTAGCACAGATACGCAGTATTTT

clone size: -
J gene: TRBJ1-2
V gene: TRBV2
D gene: -
CDR3 protein: CASSDAIPSGNYGYTF
CDR3 DNA: TGTGCCAGCAGTGATGCTATTCCATCAGGGAACTATGGCTACACCTTC

clone size: -
J gene: TRBJ2-5
V gene: TRBV19
D gene: -
CDR3 protein: CASSRRLQETQYF
CDR3 DNA: TGTGCCAGTAGTAGGCGGCTCCAAGAGACCCAGTACTTC

clone size: -
J gene: TRBJ2-3
V gene: TRBV2
D gene: TRBD2
CDR3 protein: CASSATSGTSTDTQYF
CDR3 DNA: TGTGCCAGCAGTGCTACCAGCGGGACTAGCACAGATACGCAGTATTTT